Below, 31 T cell receptor beta chains from the same sample are listed, as sequenced in a study of CXCR3-negative and CXCR3-positive naive CD8 T cells. In preparing the TRB cDNA libraries, 5' RACE with UMI labels was used. Each CDR3 protein gets one entry in TCRdb, which reprocessed the 5' RACE reads and gives no DNA. The sample has about 6,900 distinct CDR3 sequences; the top ten hold about 1.5%. These receptors are not linked to any known antigen. Study observations and caveats: In CXCR3-positive naive cells, the TRB CDR3s were more hydrophobic than in CXCR3-negative naive cells.

What was sequenced was naive CXCR3+ CD8+ T cells from blood. Described subset: CD45RO-CCR7+CD27+CD95- naive CD8+ T cells expressing CXCR3 (TNR3+). These receptors came from a human donor in good health. Some clones in this sample may be carry-over from other donors' samples.

This clonotype is identified as medium-sized from frequency. This chain connects TRBV5-1 to TRBJ2-7. CDR1 is SGHRS, CDR2 YFSETQ, per germline. The CDR3 length is 14 residues. CDR3 sequence: CASSLDPGTYEQYF.

Its frequency marks this clonotype as medium-sized (0.01 to 0.1%). V and J are TRBV12-3 or TRBV12-4 and TRBJ2-5; the TRBD1 assignment by TCRdb is unverifiable without DNA. The CDR3 runs 16 residues. The CDR3: CASSLRRDTGEKTQYF.

This rearrangement joins TRBV7-3 to TRBJ2-6; the TCRdb D gene call, TRBD1, has no DNA to confirm it. The CDR3 covers 18 residues. Germline V gene lookup returns CDR1 SGHTA and CDR2 FQGTGA. CDR3 loop: CASSLTGGLSSGANVLTF.

The chain is built from TRBV29-1 and TRBJ2-7. From germline, CDR1 is SQVTM and CDR2 ANQGSEA. This CDR3 contains 13 residues. The CDR3: CSVDTGNSYEQYF.

The chain recombines TRBV7-6 with TRBJ1-1; with no DNA, the TCRdb D assignment of TRBD1 cannot be verified. Looked up from germline, CDR1 is SGHVS and CDR2 is FNYEAQ. There are 14 residues in the CDR3. The CDR3 region is CASSWGQAGTEAFF.

The chain joins TRBV7-9 to TRBJ2-1; lacking DNA, the TRBD1 call made by TCRdb goes unchecked. Germline V lookup: CDR1 SEHNR, CDR2 FQNEAQ (reference sequence). The CDR3 covers 15 residues. CDR3 region: CASSQTYPPYNEQFF.

The J gene is TRBJ2-7, the V gene TRBV4-1. Germline CDR1 MGHRA, CDR2 YSYEKL. This CDR3 has 13 residues. CDR3 protein: CASSQSGWNEQYF.

V is TRBV29-1 and J is TRBJ2-7; the TRBD1 assignment by TCRdb is unverifiable without DNA. CDR3 size: 13 residues. Germline V gene sequence: CDR1 SQVTM, CDR2 ANQGSEA. The CDR3 sequence: CSVRQAPSYEQYF.

V is TRBV7-2 and J is TRBJ2-1. Germline V gene sequence: CDR1 SGHTA, CDR2 FQGNSA. The CDR3 totals 11 residues. CDR3 loop: CASGLTREQFF.

This rearrangement joins TRBV11-2 to TRBJ2-7; the TCRdb call, TRBD2, lacks DNA for checking. Germline values: CDR1 SGHAT, CDR2 FQNNGV. The CDR3 sequence is 14 residues long. The CDR3 protein is CASSLVTRAYEQYF.

The chain has TRBV20-1 and TRBJ2-1; checking the TCRdb D call of TRBD2 is not possible without DNA. Germline CDR1 and CDR2: DFQATT and SNEGSKA (reference sequence). This CDR3 is 15 amino acids long. The chain's CDR3 is CSATHGTDSYNEQFF.

According to its frequency, this clonotype is medium-sized. The V and J genes are TRBV28 and TRBJ2-7. This CDR3 comprises 14 residues. CDR1 is MDHEN, CDR2 SYDVKM, per germline. The CDR3 protein is CASSLFGETYEQYF.

The J gene is TRBJ2-1, the V gene TRBV29-1. Germline assignment: CDR1 SQVTM and CDR2 ANQGSEA. This CDR3 is built from 15 residues. The CDR3 loop is CSAHALKSSYNEQFF.

The rearrangement links TRBV29-1 to TRBJ1-1. Germline V gene lookup returns CDR1 SQVTM and CDR2 ANQGSEA. The CDR3 covers 11 residues. CDR3 protein: CSVPANTEAFF. The whole variable domain, filled in from reference TRBV29-1 and TRBJ1-1, reads SAVISQKPSRDICQRGTSLTIQCQVDSQVTMMFWYRQQPGQSLTLIATANQGSEATYESGFVIDKFPISRPNLTFSTLTVSNMSPEDSSIYLCSVPANTEAFFGQGTRLTVV.

The V gene is TRBV18, the J gene TRBJ2-7; TCRdb indicates TRBD2, and absent DNA this call remains unverified. The CDR3 covers 15 residues. CDR1 is KGHSH, CDR2 LQKENI, per germline. This chain's CDR3 is CASSPRGAGVGEQYF.

This rearrangement joins TRBV6-5 to TRBJ2-1; TCRdb picks TRBD2, but there is no DNA to check that call. Germline V lookup: CDR1 MNHEY, CDR2 SVGAGI. The CDR3 runs 16 residues. The CDR3 here is CASSYSSSGAYNEQFF.

The V call is TRBV12-3 or TRBV12-4, the J call TRBJ2-7; TCRdb selects TRBD1, and the lack of DNA leaves this call unchecked. The CDR3 contains 14 residues. CDR3 protein: CASSFTGGAYEQYF.

This clonotype is called medium-sized based on its frequency. This chain links TRBV19 with TRBJ2-7; TCRdb's D gene call, TRBD2, goes unchecked for lack of DNA. The CDR3 extends over 15 amino acids. Germline CDR1 and CDR2: LNHDA and SQIVND (reference sequence). The CDR3 here is CASSINSGGTYEQYF.

This clonotype registers medium-sized (0.01 to 0.1%) by frequency. The chain is built from TRBV20-1 and TRBJ2-5; the TCRdb D gene call, TRBD1, has no DNA to confirm it. CDR3 length: 12 amino acids. Per the germline V gene, CDR1 is DFQATT and CDR2 is SNEGSKA (reference sequence). This CDR3 is CSARDLTDTGYF.

This clonotype ranks as medium-sized in terms of frequency. The chain carries TRBV5-1 and TRBJ2-7; TCRdb names TRBD1, which stays unverified in the absence of DNA. Germline V gene sequence: CDR1 SGHRS, CDR2 YFSETQ. This CDR3 has 15 residues. The CDR3 reads CASSLGTGVSHEQYF.

The chain couples TRBV19 to TRBJ2-1; with no DNA, the TCRdb D assignment of TRBD2 cannot be verified. The CDR3 loop spans 12 amino acids. Germline-derived CDR1 and CDR2 are LNHDA and SQIVND (reference sequence). CDR3 protein: CASSPQGPEQFF.

Considering frequency, this clonotype is medium-sized. The CDR3 here is CASSGTARTQYF. V is TRBV7-9 and J is TRBJ2-5; the D call of TRBD1 rests on TCRdb alone, since no DNA is present to check it. The CDR3 covers 12 residues. From germline, CDR1 is SEHNR and CDR2 FQNEAQ (reference sequence).

This sequence joins TRBV27 and TRBJ1-2. Germline values: CDR1 MNHEY, CDR2 SMNVEV (reference sequence). The CDR3 length is 14 residues. The chain's CDR3 is CASSLYPDLDGYTF.

The chain is built from TRBV12-3 or TRBV12-4 and TRBJ2-7. The CDR3 contains 14 residues. This chain's CDR3 is CASSLGQVTYEQYF.

This sequence joins TRBV3-1 and TRBJ2-7. The V gene's germline CDR1 is LGHDT and CDR2 YNNKEL (reference sequence). This CDR3 has 13 amino acids. The CDR3 sequence: CASSIATSYEQYF.

This clonotype is labeled medium-sized (0.01 to 0.1%) based on frequency. V is TRBV5-1 and J is TRBJ2-1; TCRdb proposes TRBD2, but this gene call is untestable without DNA. The CDR3 totals 16 residues. The germline CDR1 and CDR2 sequences are SGHRS and YFSETQ. CDR3: CASSPGGGGAVDEQFF.

This clonotype is labeled medium-sized based on frequency. The chain employs TRBV5-5 and TRBJ2-7; TCRdb names TRBD2, which stays unverified in the absence of DNA. The CDR3 covers 15 residues. Germline CDR1 and CDR2: SGHKS and YYEKEE (reference sequence). This chain's CDR3 is CASSSDAGISYEQYF.

This chain uses TRBV25-1 with TRBJ2-7; as DNA is missing, the TRBD1 call by TCRdb cannot be tested. Looked up from germline, CDR1 is MGHDK and CDR2 is SYGVNS. CDR3 length equals 13 residues. The chain's CDR3 is CASSPGGIYEQYF.

This chain links TRBV28 with TRBJ2-1; absent DNA, TCRdb's TRBD2 call cannot be checked. The CDR3 is made up of 14 amino acids. Germline V gives CDR1 MDHEN, CDR2 SYDVKM. CDR3 region: CASSSSGSGLLQFF.

According to its frequency, this clonotype is medium-sized (0.01 to 0.1%). The chain recombines TRBV12-3 or TRBV12-4 with TRBJ2-7. The CDR3 totals 11 residues. Here the CDR3 reads CASSLGFVQYF.

This sequence joins TRBV27 and TRBJ2-7; TCRdb's assignment of TRBD1 cannot be checked, as there is no DNA. CDR1 MNHEY and CDR2 SMNVEV come from the germline V gene (reference sequence). CDR3 length: 14 residues. The CDR3 region is CASSSGTGHYEQYF.